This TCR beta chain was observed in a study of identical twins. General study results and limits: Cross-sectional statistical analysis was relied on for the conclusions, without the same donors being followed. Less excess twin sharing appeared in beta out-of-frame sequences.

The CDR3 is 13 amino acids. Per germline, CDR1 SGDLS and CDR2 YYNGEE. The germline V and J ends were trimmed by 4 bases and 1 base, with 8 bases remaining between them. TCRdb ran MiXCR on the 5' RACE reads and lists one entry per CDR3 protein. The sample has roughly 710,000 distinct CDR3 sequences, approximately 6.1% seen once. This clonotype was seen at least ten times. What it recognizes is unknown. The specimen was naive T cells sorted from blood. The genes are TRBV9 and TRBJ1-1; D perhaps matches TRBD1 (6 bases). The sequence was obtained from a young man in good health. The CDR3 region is CASSIQGNTEAFF. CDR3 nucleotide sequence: TGTGCCAGCAGCATACAGGGGAACACTGAAGCTTTCTTT.